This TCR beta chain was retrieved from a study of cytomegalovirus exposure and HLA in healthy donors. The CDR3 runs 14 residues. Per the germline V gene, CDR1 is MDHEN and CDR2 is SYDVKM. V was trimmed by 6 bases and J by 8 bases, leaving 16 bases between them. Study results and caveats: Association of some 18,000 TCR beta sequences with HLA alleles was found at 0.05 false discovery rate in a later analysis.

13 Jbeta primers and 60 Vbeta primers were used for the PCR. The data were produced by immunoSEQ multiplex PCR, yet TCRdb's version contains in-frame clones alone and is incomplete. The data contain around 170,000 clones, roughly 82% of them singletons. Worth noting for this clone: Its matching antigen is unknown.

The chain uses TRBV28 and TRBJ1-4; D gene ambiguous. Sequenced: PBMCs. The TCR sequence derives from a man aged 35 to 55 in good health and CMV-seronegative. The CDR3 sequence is CASSRDLRREKLFF. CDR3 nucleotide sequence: TGTGCCAGCAGCCGAGATTTAAGGAGGGAAAAACTGTTTTTT.